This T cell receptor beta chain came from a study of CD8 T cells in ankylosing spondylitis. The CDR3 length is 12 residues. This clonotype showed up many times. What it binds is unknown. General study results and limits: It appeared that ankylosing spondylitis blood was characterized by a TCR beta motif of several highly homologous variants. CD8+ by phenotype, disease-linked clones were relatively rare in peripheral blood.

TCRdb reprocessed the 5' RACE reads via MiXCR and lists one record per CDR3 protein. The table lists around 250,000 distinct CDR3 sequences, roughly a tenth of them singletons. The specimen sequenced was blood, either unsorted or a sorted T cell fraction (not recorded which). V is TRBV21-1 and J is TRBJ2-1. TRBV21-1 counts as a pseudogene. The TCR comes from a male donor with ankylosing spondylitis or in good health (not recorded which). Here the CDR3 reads CAWTVVYNEQFF. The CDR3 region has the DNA TGTGCCTGGACGGTCGTCTACAATGAGCAGTTCTTC.